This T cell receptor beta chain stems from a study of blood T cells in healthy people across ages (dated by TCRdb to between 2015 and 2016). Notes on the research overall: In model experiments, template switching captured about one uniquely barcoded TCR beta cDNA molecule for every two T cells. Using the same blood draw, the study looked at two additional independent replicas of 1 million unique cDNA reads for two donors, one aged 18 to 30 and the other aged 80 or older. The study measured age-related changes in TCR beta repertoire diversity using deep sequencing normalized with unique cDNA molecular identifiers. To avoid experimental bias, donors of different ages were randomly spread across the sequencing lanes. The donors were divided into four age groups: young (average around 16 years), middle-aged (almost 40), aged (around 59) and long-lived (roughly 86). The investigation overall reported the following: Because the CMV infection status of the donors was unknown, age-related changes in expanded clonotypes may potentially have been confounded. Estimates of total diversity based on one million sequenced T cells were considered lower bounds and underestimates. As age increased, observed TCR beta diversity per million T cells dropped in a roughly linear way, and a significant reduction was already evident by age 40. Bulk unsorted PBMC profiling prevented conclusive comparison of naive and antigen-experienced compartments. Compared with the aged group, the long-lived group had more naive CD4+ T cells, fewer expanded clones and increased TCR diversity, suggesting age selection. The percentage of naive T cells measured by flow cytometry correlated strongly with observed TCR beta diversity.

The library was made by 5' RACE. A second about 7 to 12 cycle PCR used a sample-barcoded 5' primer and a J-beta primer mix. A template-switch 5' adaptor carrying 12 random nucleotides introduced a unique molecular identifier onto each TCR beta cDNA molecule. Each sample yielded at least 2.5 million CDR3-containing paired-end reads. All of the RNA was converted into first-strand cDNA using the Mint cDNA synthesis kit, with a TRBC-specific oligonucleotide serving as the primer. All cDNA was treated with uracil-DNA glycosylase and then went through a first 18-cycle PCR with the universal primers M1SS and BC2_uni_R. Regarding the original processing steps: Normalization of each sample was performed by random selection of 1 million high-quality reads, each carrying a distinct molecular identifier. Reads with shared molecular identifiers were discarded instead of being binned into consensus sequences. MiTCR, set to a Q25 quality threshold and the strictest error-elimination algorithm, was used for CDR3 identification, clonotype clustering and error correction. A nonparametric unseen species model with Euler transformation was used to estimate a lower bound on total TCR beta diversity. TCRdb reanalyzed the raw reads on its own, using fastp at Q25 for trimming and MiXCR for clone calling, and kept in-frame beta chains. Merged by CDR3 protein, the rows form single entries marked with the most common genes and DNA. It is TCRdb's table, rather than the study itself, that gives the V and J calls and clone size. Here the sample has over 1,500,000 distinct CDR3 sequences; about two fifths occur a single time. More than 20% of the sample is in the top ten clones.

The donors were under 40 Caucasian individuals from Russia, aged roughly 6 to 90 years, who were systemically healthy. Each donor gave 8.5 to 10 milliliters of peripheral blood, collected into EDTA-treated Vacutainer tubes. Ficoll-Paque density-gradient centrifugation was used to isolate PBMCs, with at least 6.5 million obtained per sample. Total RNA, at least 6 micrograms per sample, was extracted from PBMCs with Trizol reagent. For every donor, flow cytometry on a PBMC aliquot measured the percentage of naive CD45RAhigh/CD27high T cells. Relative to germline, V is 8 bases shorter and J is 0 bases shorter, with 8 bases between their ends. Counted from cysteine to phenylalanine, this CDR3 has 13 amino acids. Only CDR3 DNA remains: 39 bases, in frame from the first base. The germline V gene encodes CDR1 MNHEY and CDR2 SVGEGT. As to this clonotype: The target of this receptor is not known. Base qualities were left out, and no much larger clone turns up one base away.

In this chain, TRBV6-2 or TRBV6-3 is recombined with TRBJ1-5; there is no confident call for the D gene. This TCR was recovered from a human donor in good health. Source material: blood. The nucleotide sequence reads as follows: TGTGCCAGCCACGATAGTAGCAATCAGCCCCAGCATTTT. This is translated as CASHDSSNQPQHF.